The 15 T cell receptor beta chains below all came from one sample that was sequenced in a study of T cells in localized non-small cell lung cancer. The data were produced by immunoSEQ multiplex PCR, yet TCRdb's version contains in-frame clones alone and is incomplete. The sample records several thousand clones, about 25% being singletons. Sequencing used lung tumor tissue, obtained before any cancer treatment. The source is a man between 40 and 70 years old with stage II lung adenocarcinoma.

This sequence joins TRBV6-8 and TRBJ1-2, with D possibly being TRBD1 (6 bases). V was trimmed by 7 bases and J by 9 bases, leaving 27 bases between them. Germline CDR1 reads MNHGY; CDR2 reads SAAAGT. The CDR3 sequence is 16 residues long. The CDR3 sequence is CASNPGPIRGADSYTF. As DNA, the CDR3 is TGTGCCAGCAACCCCGGCCCAATAAGGGGGGCGGATAGCTACACCTTC.

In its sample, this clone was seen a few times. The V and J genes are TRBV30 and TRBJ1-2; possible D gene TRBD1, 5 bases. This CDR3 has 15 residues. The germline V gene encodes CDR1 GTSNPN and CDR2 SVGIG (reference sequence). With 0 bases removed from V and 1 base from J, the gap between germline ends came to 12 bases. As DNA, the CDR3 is TGTGCCTGGAGTGTAGCGGGACTAGGTAACTATGGCTACACCTTC. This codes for CAWSVAGLGNYGYTF. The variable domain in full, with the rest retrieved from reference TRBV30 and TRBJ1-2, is SQTIHQWPATLVQPVGSPLSLECTVEGTSNPNLYWYRQAAGRGLQLLFYSVGIGQISSEVPQNLSASRPQDRQFILSSKKLLLSDSGFYLCAWSVAGLGNYGYTFGSGTRLTVV.

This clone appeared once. CDR3 sequence (DNA): TGCAGCGTCCGGGGCTCGGCACTCCCTACGAGTGGCTACACCTTC. It codes for CSVRGSALPTSGYTF. The chain uses TRBV29-1 and TRBJ1-2, with D perhaps matching TRBD1 (5 bases). The CDR3 is 15 residues long. V was clipped by 6 bases and J by 7 bases, with 24 bases between them. The V gene's germline CDR1 is SQVTM and CDR2 ANQGSEA. Looking up the rest from reference TRBV29-1 and TRBJ1-2 gives the full variable domain: SAVISQKPSRDICQRGTSLTIQCQVDSQVTMMFWYRQQPGQSLTLIATANQGSEATYESGFVIDKFPISRPNLTFSTLTVSNMSPEDSSIYLCSVRGSALPTSGYTFGSGTRLTVV.

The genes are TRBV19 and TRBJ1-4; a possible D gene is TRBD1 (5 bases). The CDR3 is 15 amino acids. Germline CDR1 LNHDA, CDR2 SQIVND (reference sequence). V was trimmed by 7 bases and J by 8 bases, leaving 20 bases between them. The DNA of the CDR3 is TGTGCCAGTAAGCCCCCCGGGGGTACCTCCGAAAAACTGTTTTTT. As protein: CASKPPGGTSEKLFF.

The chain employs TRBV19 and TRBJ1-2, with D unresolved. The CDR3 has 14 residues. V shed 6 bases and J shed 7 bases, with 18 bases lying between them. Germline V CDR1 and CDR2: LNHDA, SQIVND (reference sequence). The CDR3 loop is CASSPGVLGSGYTF. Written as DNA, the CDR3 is TGTGCCAGTAGCCCTGGGGTGCTGGGCTCTGGCTACACCTTC.

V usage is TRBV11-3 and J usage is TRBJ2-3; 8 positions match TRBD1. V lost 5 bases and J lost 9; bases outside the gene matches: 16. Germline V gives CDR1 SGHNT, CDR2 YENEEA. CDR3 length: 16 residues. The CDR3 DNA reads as TGTGCCAGCAGCCAAACATCAGGGGGCGCCTCAGTAACGCAGTATTTT. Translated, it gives CASSQTSGGASVTQYF.

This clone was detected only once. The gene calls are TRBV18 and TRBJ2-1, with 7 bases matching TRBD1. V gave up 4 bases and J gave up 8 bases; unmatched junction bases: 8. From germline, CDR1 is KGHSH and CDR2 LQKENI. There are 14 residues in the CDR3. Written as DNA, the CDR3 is TGTGCCAGCTCACGAGGGGACAGAGCCTATGAGCAGTTCTTC. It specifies CASSRGDRAYEQFF.

Here the CDR3 DNA reads TGTGCCAGCTCACCCGTGCGGACTAGTCTGAACAATGAGCAGTTCTTC. Its translation: CASSPVRTSLNNEQFF. The chain combines TRBV18 with TRBJ2-1; TRBD2 agrees at 7 bases. This CDR3 is 16 amino acids long. V lost 3 bases and J lost 5; bases outside the gene matches: 10. CDR1 is KGHSH and CDR2 is LQKENI in the germline V gene.

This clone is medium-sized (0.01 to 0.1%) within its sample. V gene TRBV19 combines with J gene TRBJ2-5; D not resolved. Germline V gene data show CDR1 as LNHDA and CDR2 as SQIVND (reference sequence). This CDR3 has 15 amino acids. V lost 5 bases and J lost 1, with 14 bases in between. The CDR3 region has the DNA TGTGCCAGTAGTGATAGAACAGTAATCCAAGAGACCCAGTACTTC. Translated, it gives CASSDRTVIQETQYF.

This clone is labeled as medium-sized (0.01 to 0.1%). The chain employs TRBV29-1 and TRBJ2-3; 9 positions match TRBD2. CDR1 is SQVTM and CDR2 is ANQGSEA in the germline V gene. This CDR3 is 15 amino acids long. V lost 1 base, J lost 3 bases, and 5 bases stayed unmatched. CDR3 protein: CSVEGRGGITDTQYF. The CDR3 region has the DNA TGCAGCGTTGAAGGGCGGGGGGGCATAACAGATACGCAGTATTTT.

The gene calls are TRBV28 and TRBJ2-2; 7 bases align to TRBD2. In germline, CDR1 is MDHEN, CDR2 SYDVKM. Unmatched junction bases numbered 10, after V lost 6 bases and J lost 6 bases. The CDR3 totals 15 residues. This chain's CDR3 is CASSPRSAGAGELFF. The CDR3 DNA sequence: TGTGCCAGCAGCCCCAGGTCCGCGGGGGCCGGGGAGCTGTTTTTT.

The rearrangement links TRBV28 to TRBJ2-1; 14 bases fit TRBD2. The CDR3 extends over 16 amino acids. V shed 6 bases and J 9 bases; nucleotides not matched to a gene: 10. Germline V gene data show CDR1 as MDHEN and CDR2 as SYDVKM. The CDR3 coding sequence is TGTGCCAGCAGCACCCTGACTAGCGGGGGGGCCGGTGAGCAGTTCTTC. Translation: CASSTLTSGGAGEQFF.

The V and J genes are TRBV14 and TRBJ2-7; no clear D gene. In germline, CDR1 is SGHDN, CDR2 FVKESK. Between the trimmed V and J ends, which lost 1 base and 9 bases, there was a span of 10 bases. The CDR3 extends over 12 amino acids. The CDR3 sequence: CASSQAPSGQYF. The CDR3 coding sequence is TGTGCCAGCAGCCAAGCGCCCTCGGGGCAGTACTTC.

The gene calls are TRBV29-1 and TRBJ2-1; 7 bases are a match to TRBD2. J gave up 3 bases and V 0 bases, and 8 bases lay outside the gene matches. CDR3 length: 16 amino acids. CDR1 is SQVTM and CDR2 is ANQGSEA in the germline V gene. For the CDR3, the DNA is TGCAGCGTTGAAGATCTCTTTGGCGGGGGCTACAATGAGCAGTTCTTC. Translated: CSVEDLFGGGYNEQFF.

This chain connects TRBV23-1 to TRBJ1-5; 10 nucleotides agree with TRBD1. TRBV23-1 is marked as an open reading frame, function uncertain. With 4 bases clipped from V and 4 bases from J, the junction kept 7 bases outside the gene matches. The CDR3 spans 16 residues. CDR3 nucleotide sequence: TGCGCCAGCAGTCGGACCGACAGGGGGCTTAATCAGCCCCAGCATTTT. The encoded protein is CASSRTDRGLNQPQHF.